The clone carrying this T cell receptor (beta chain) is identified as medium-sized from frequency. Its antigen is unknown. The sample belongs to a study of CXCR3-negative and CXCR3-positive naive CD8 T cells. The CDR3 runs to 15 residues. Germline V lookup: CDR1 SGHAT, CDR2 FQNNGV. Researchers prepared the TRB cDNA libraries using 5' RACE with UMI labels. TCRdb re-analyzed the 5' RACE reads; it lists each CDR3 protein once, without DNA. With tens of thousands of distinct CDR3 sequences in the sample, the ten largest clones hold 14% to 15%. Triplicate approximately 280,000-cell sorts were made of each CD8+ T cell subset. Study results and limitations: Most assays used freshly isolated PBMCs, as cryopreservation partially reduced CXCR3. Comparably high diversity marked both naive subsets, whereas memory CD8+ cells had much lower diversity.

This sequence originates from a human donor in good health. Some clones in this sample may be carry-over from other donors' samples. V usage is TRBV11-2 and J usage is TRBJ2-3; as DNA is missing, the TRBD2 call by TCRdb cannot be tested. The sample was memory CD8+ T cells from blood. The CDR3 region is CASSFSGGSGDTQYF.